This passage covers 20 T cell receptor beta chains from one sample sequenced in a study of persistence of HIV-infected CD4 T cells. These TCRs are of unknown antigen specificity. The immunoSEQ assay was version 4, run in survey mode. This table comes from immunoSEQ multiplex PCR, and its TCRdb copy is limited to in-frame clones, with some not included. The sample yields tens of thousands of clones, 70% to 75% seen once. Cells were stimulated with overlapping HIV-1 Gag 15-mer peptides. CD40L/CD69 double-negative CD45RO-high memory CD4+ T cells were collected. The sequencing here drew on CD4+ T cells sorted from PBMCs after roughly 20-hour stimulation, taken from a patient who received antiretroviral therapy. These receptor sequences come from an adult man with HIV who was CMV-seropositive.

CDR3 in amino acids: CASSFRTGVGEKLFF. In DNA form, the CDR3 reads TGCGCCAGCAGCTTTAGAACAGGGGTTGGTGAAAAACTGTTTTTT. The rearrangement links TRBV5-1 to TRBJ1-4; TRBD1 matches at 7 bases. Germline V gene sequence: CDR1 SGHRS, CDR2 YFSETQ. The trim removed 2 bases at V and 7 bases at J, leaving 8 bases unmatched. The CDR3 length is 15 residues.

The chain employs TRBV7-2 and TRBJ1-3; 7 bases map to TRBD1. The CDR3 length is 16 residues. With V trimmed by 2 bases and J by 0 bases, 4 bases remained unmatched. Germline-derived CDR1 and CDR2 are SGHTA and FQGNSA. The CDR3 nucleotides read TGTGCCAGCAGCTTATCGAACAGGGGCTCTGGAAACACCATATATTTT. It specifies CASSLSNRGSGNTIYF.

The J gene is TRBJ2-7, the V gene TRBV9, with 7 bases that match TRBD1. CDR3 length: 15 amino acids. Germline V gene sequence: CDR1 SGDLS, CDR2 YYNGEE. The junction had 8 bases not matched to a gene; V was cut back by 1 base and J by 4 bases. CDR3 in amino acids: CASSVNPGGGYEQYF. The CDR3 DNA reads TGTGCCAGCAGCGTAAACCCAGGGGGTGGGTACGAGCAGTACTTC.

The CDR3 nucleotides read TGTGCCAGCAGATCCGACAGGGGGAACACCGGGGAGCTGTTTTTT. It codes for CASRSDRGNTGELFF. The genes are TRBV6-5 and TRBJ2-2; 8 nucleotides agree with TRBD1. Germline CDR1 and CDR2: MNHEY and SVGAGI. CDR3 length equals 15 residues. Unmatched junction bases numbered 4, after V lost 6 bases and J lost 1 base.

V usage is TRBV5-4 and J usage is TRBJ2-2; D possibly uses TRBD1 or TRBD2 (6 bases each). Deletions cut 4 bases from V and 10 bases from J, with 20 bases between. CDR1 and CDR2 from the germline V gene are SGHNT and YYREEE (reference sequence). This CDR3 is built from 15 residues. The CDR3 loop reads CASSPKDGGREELFF. The CDR3 DNA sequence: TGTGCCAGCAGCCCAAAAGATGGGGGGCGCGAGGAGCTGTTTTTT.

The V and J genes are TRBV7-3 and TRBJ2-2; D is uncertain. Germline loops: CDR1 SGHTA, CDR2 FQGTGA. The CDR3 totals 13 residues. Trimming shortened V by 3 bases and J by 5 bases, and 7 bases separated the two germline ends. The CDR3 region has the DNA TGTGCCAGCAGCTTGCTGGGGACCGGGGAGCTGTTTTTT. This encodes CASSLLGTGELFF.

The chain employs TRBV5-1 and TRBJ1-1; 11 positions match TRBD1. Germline V gene sequence: CDR1 SGHRS, CDR2 YFSETQ. V was clipped by 7 bases and J by 1 base; unmatched bases: 3. CDR3 length: 14 residues. The CDR3 nucleotides read TGCGCCAGCGGACAGGGGGCGGGGAACACTGAAGCTTTCTTT. Translating gives CASGQGAGNTEAFF.

V gene TRBV19 combines with J gene TRBJ1-1; the D gene is possibly TRBD1 (5 bases). CDR1 and CDR2 (germline): LNHDA, SQIVND (reference sequence). The CDR3 has 11 amino acids. V lost 11 bases, J lost 6 bases, and 13 bases lay in between. The CDR3 region is CALLDSPEAFF. The CDR3 DNA is TGTGCCCTTCTAGACAGCCCTGAAGCTTTCTTT.

This rearrangement joins TRBV5-1 to TRBJ1-1; 9 bases align to TRBD1. Germline CDR1 is SGHRS and CDR2 is YFSETQ. The trim removed 4 bases at V and 5 bases at J, leaving 9 bases unmatched. The CDR3 extends over 15 amino acids. The CDR3 DNA follows: TGCGCCAGCAGCCTAGGACAGGGGATGAGGACTGAAGCTTTCTTT. This translates into CASSLGQGMRTEAFF. Together with reference TRBV5-1 and TRBJ1-1, the CDR3 gives the full variable domain: KAGVTQTPRYLIKTRGQQVTLSCSPISGHRSVSWYQQTPGQGLQFLFEYFSETQRNKGNFPGRFSGRQFSNSRSEMNVSTLELGDSALYLCASSLGQGMRTEAFFGQGTRLTVV.

The rearrangement links TRBV3-1 (or the pseudogene TRBV3-2) to TRBJ2-2; possible D gene TRBD2, 6 bases. With 1 base removed from V and 4 bases from J, the gap between germline ends came to 13 bases. Per the germline V gene, CDR1 is LGHDT and CDR2 is YNNKEL (reference sequence). The CDR3 is 16 residues long. CDR3 DNA sequence: TGTGCCAGCAGCCAAGTGGGGGGTTCTAGCACCGGGGAGCTGTTTTTT. It translates to CASSQVGGSSTGELFF.

This chain uses TRBV28 with TRBJ1-5, with a tentative D call TRBD1 (6 bases). The CDR3 spans 15 residues. Trimming stripped 6 bases from V and 0 bases from J, with 12 bases between. Looked up from germline, CDR1 is MDHEN and CDR2 is SYDVKM. The CDR3 reads CASSYGGRSNQPQHF. CDR3 bases: TGTGCCAGCAGCTACGGGGGGCGTAGCAATCAGCCCCAGCATTTT.

The chain carries TRBV6-2 or TRBV6-3 and TRBJ1-1, with 7 bases lining up with TRBD1. The germline V gene encodes CDR1 MNHEY and CDR2 SVGEGT. The CDR3 covers 13 residues. With 6 bases clipped from V and 7 bases from J, the junction kept 8 bases outside the gene matches. The CDR3 spells CASSFTGTVEAFF. In DNA form, the CDR3 reads TGTGCCAGCAGCTTCACCGGGACAGTTGAAGCTTTCTTT.

The gene calls are TRBV3-1 (or the pseudogene TRBV3-2) and TRBJ1-1; 9 bases map to TRBD1. The CDR3 is 13 amino acids. J was trimmed by 3 bases and V by 4 bases; bases with no gene match: 0. CDR1 and CDR2 from the germline V gene are LGHDT and YNNKEL (reference sequence). This CDR3 reads CASSRTGDTEAFF. The CDR3 region has the DNA TGTGCCAGCAGCCGGACAGGGGACACTGAAGCTTTCTTT.

The chain carries TRBV6-5 and TRBJ2-3, with 9 bases matching TRBD2. Germline V gene sequence: CDR1 MNHEY, CDR2 SVGAGI. Trimming at V came to 5 bases and at J to 5 bases, leaving 8 bases not matched to a gene. The CDR3 has 15 amino acids. CDR3 in DNA: TGTGCCAGCAGTCGGGCGCGGGGGGGAGGAGATACGCAGTATTTT. Translation gives CASSRARGGGDTQYF.

This chain joins TRBV18 and TRBJ2-7, with D maybe TRBD1 (6 bases). CDR3 length equals 14 residues. Looked up from germline, CDR1 is KGHSH and CDR2 is LQKENI. Trimming cost V 3 bases and J 6 bases, with 15 bases left between them. DNA for the CDR3: TGTGCCAGCTCACCCAACCAGGACAGCCCCGAGCAGTACTTC. The encoded protein is CASSPNQDSPEQYF.

The chain links TRBV10-3 to TRBJ1-2; 10 nucleotides agree with TRBD1. The CDR3 is 15 amino acids. Germline assignment: CDR1 ENHRY and CDR2 SYGVKD. V was pared by 3 bases and J by 5 bases, with 6 bases of the junction left unmatched. CDR3 nucleotide sequence: TGTGCCATCAGTGAACGGACAGGGGGAGGGTATGGCTACACCTTC. The encoded protein is CAISERTGGGYGYTF.

This clone was seen once. The rearrangement links TRBV29-1 to TRBJ2-7; tentatively, D is TRBD1 (5 bases). The germline CDR1 and CDR2 sequences are SQVTM and ANQGSEA. V was shortened by 7 bases and J by 3 bases, with 13 bases between the two germline ends. CDR3 length equals 12 residues. The CDR3 reads CSAQGTGYEQYF. As DNA, the CDR3 is TGCAGCGCCCAGGGTACAGGCTACGAGCAGTACTTC.

Comments on this clone: Other DNA sequences of this sample code for an identical CDR3. This chain joins TRBV4-1 and TRBJ1-1, with D possibly TRBD1 on 6 matching bases. Trimming left V 2 bases short and J 0 bases short, with 13 bases between. The CDR3 extends over 16 amino acids. Per germline, CDR1 MGHRA and CDR2 YSYEKL. The CDR3 reads CASSQLTGTMNTEAFF. The DNA of the CDR3 is TGCGCCAGCAGCCAACTAACCGGGACAATGAACACTGAAGCTTTCTTT.

This chain connects TRBV20-1 to TRBJ1-4; D is undetermined. Germline CDR1 DFQATT, CDR2 SNEGSKA (reference sequence). This CDR3 has 11 amino acids. The V end lost 3 bases, the J end lost 6 bases, and 5 bases lay between the germline ends. CDR3 sequence (DNA): TGCAGTGCTAGTAACTATGAAAAACTGTTTTTT. Protein sequence: CSASNYEKLFF.

A remark on this clone: At one of its ends the junction is not consistent with the germline gene, which may arise from a read error. The chain is built from TRBV29-1 and TRBJ1-4; D is unclear. Per germline, CDR1 SQVTM and CDR2 ANQGSEA. The CDR3 is 12 amino acids. This chain's CDR3 is CSVDPQYGIPIF. The CDR3 nucleotides read TGCAGCGTTGACCCCCAATATGGTATTCCTATTTTT. The variable domain in full, completed from reference TRBV29-1 and TRBJ1-4, reads SAVISQKPSRDICQRGTSLTIQCQVDSQVTMMFWYRQQPGQSLTLIATANQGSEATYESGFVIDKFPISRPNLTFSTLTVSNMSPEDSSIYLCSVDPQYGIPIFGSGTQLSVL.